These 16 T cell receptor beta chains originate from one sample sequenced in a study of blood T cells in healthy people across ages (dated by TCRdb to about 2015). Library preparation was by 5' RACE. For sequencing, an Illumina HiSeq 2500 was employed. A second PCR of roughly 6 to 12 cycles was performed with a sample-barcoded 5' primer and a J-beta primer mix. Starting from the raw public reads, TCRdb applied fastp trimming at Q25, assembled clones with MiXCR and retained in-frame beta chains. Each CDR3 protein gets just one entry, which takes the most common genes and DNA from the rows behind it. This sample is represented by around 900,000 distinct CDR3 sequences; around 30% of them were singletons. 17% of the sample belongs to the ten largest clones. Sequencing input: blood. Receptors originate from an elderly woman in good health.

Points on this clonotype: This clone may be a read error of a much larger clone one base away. The CDR3 DNA reads TGCGCCAGCAGCCACTCTCAGTGGGGCTCCTACAATGAGCAGTTCTTC. Translating gives CASSHSQWGSYNEQFF. The chain recombines TRBV5-1 with TRBJ2-1, with unresolved D. Germline V gene lookup returns CDR1 SGHRS and CDR2 YFSETQ. The CDR3 runs 16 residues. V was clipped by 4 bases and J by 0 bases, with 14 bases between them.

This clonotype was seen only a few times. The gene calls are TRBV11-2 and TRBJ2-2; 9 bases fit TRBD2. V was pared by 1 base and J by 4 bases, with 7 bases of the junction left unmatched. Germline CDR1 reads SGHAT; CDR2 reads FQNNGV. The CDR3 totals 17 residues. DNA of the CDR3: TGTGCCAGCAGCTTAGGGGCCCCACTAGCGGGCACCGGGGAGCTGTTTTTT. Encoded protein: CASSLGAPLAGTGELFF.

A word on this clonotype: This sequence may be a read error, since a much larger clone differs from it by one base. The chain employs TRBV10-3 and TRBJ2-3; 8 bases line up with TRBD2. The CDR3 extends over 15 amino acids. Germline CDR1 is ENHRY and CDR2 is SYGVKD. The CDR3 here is CVISWTSRSTDTQYF. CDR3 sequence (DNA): TGTGTCATCAGTTGGACTAGCCGAAGCACAGATACGCAGTATTTT.

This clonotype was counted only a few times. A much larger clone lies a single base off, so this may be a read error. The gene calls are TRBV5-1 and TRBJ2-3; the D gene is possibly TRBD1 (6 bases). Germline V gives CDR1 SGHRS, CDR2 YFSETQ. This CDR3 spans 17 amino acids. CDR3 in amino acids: CAGSLAAKSTGGDTQYF. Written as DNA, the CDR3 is TGCGCCGGCAGCTTGGCCGCAAAGTCGACAGGCGGAGATACGCAGTATTTT.

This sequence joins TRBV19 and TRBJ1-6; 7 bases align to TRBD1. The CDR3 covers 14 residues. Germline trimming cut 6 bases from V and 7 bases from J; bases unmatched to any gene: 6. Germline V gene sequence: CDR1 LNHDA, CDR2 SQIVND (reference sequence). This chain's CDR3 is CASRRRDRNSPLHF. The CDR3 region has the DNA TGTGCCAGTAGGAGGAGGGACAGAAATTCACCCCTCCACTTT.

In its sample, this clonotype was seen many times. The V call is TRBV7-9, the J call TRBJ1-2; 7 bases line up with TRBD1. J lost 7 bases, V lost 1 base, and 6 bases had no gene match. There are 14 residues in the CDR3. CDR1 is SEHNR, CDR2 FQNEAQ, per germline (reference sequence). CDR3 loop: CASSLDEGAAGYTF. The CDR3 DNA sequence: TGTGCCAGCAGCTTAGACGAGGGGGCAGCTGGCTACACCTTC. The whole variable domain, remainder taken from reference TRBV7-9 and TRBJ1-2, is DTGVSQNPRHKITKRGQNVTFRCDPISEHNRLYWYRQTLGQGPEFLTYFQNEAQLEKSRLLSDRFSAERPKGSFSTLEIQRTEQGDSAMYLCASSLDEGAAGYTFGSGTRLTVV.

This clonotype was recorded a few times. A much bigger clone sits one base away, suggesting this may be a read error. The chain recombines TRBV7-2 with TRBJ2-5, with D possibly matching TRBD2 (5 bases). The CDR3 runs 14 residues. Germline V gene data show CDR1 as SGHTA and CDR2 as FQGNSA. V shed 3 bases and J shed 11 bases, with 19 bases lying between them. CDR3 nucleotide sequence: TGTGCCAGCAGCTTGGACGGGATTCGTAGTAGGCAGTACTTC. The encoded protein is CASSLDGIRSRQYF.

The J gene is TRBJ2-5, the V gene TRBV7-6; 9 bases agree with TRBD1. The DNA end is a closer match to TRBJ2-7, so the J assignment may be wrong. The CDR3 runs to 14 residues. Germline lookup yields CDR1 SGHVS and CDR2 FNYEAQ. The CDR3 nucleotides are TGTGCCAGCAGCGACGGACAGGGGTACGACGAGCAGTACTTC. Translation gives CASSDGQGYDEQYF.

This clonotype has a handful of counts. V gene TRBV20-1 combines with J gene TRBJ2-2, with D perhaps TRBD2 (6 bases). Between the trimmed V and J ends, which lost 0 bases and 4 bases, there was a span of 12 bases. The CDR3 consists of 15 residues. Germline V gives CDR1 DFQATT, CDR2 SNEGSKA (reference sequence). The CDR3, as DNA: TGCAGTGCTAGAGATCGACGGACTACCACCGGGGAGCTGTTTTTT. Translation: CSARDRRTTTGELFF.

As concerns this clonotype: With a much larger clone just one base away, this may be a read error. The CDR3 loop reads CASSFSGGIYNEQYF. In nucleotides, the CDR3 is TGTGCCAGCAGCTTCTCGGGGGGAATCTACAATGAGCAGTACTTC. V usage is TRBV5-4 and J usage is TRBJ2-1, with 7 bases fitting TRBD2. The DNA end is a closer match to TRBJ2-7, so the J assignment may be wrong. The CDR3 is made up of 15 amino acids. Germline V gene lookup returns CDR1 SGHNT and CDR2 YYREEE (reference sequence).

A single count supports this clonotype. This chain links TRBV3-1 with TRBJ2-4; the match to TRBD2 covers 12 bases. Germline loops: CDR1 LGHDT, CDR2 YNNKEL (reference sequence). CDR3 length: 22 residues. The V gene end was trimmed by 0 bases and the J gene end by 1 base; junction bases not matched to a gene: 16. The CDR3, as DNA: TGTGCCAGCAGCCAAGATCCCGCAGTTACTAGCGGGGGGTGGGGTGCCAAAAACATTCAGTACTTC. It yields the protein CASSQDPAVTSGGWGAKNIQYF.

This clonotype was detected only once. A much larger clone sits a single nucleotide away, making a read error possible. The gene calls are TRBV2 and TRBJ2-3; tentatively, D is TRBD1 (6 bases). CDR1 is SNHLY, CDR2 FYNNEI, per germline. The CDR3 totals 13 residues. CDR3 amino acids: CASEHRETDTRYF. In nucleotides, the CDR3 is TGTGCCAGCGAACACAGGGAAACAGATACGCGGTATTTT.

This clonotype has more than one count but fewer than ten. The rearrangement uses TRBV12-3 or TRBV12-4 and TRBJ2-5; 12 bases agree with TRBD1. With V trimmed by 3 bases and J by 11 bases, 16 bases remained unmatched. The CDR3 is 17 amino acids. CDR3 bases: TGTGCCAGCAGTTTCCCCCTGGGACAGGGGGCGCGGGTTGAGCAGTACTTC. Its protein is CASSFPLGQGARVEQYF.

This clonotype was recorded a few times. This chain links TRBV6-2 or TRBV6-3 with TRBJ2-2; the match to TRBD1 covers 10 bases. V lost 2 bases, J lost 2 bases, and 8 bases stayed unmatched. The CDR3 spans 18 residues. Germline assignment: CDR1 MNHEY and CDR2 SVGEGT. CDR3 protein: CASSYPTGGELNTGELFF. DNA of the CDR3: TGTGCCAGCAGTTACCCGACAGGGGGCGAGTTAAACACCGGGGAGCTGTTTTTT.

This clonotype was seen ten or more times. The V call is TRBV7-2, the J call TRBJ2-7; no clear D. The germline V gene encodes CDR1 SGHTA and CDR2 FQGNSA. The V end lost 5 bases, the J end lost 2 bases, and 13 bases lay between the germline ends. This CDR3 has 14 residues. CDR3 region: CASSPRMGTYEQYF. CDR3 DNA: TGTGCCAGCAGCCCACGGATGGGGACCTACGAGCAGTACTTC.

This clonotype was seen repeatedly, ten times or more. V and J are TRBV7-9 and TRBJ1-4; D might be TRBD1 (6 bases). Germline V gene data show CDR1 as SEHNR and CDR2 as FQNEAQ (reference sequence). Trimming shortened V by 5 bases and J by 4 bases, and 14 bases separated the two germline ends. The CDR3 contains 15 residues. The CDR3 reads CASSALEGVNEKLFF. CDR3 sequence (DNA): TGTGCCAGCAGCGCCCTTGAGGGGGTTAATGAAAAACTGTTTTTT.